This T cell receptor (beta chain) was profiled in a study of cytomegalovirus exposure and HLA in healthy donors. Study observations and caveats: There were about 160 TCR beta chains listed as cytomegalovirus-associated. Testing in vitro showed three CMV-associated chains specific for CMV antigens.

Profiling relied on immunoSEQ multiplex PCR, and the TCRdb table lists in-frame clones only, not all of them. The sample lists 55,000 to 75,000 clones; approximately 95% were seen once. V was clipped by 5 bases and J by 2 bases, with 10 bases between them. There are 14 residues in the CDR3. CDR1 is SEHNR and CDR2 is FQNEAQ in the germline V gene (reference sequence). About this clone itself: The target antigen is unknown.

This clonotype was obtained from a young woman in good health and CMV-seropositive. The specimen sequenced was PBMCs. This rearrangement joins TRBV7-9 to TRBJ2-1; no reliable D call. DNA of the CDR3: TGTGCCAGCAGCGGAGCGAACGCCTACAATGAGCAGTTCTTC. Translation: CASSGANAYNEQFF.